This TCR beta chain was profiled in a study of cytomegalovirus exposure and HLA in healthy donors. Study-level results: Presence/absence analyses supposed approximately even sequencing depth among donors. Most TCR sequences proved rare, with some public TCRs found in many donors. In a later analysis, HLA-associated beta chains showed higher expansion and lower generation probabilities than comparable chains. Later work found that TCR association rates differed between HLA loci; DRB1 had the most and HLA-C the fewest.

Turning to this clone: What it recognizes is unknown.

The V end lost 6 bases, the J end lost 8 bases, and 11 bases lay between the germline ends. This CDR3 has 12 residues. Germline values: CDR1 ENHRY, CDR2 SYGVKD. Both 60 Vbeta primers and 13 Jbeta primers went into the PCR. The repertoire was sequenced with immunoSEQ multiplex PCR; TCRdb's copy has only in-frame clones and lacks some. The sample holds approximately 76,000 clones, about 69% seen once. Material: PBMCs. This TCR was recovered from a woman in her thirties or forties in good health and CMV-seropositive. The rearrangement joins TRBV10-3 to TRBJ2-1; a weak D match, TRBD1 (5 bases). The CDR3 DNA is TGTGCCATCAGGAAAACAGGAGATGAGCAGTTCTTC. Its protein product is CAIRKTGDEQFF.